One sample yielded the 14 T cell receptor beta chains listed below, sequenced in a study of CD8 T cells in Susac syndrome. After extraction with the RNeasy kit, roughly 0.5 to 1 ug of the RNA was reverse transcribed using random hexamers. TCRdb fed the immunoSEQ multiplex PCR reads into MiXCR, producing one record per CDR3 protein. The table lists around 100,000 distinct CDR3 sequences, roughly 96% of them singletons, with less than 0.35% in the top ten. The sequencing input was CD8+ T cells from PBMCs. The receptors originated from a human donor with Susac syndrome.

In this sample, this clonotype turned up once. The chain carries TRBV20-1 and TRBJ2-5; 7 bases align to TRBD2. Germline CDR1 DFQATT, CDR2 SNEGSKA (reference sequence). J gave up 4 bases and V 6 bases, and 2 bases lay outside the gene matches. This CDR3 has 11 amino acids. The CDR3 DNA reads TGCAGTGCGGAGCGGGGAGAGACCCAGTACTTC. Translating gives CSAERGETQYF.

J is TRBJ2-1 and V is TRBV7-9, with D perhaps matching TRBD1 (5 bases). The CDR3 sequence is 12 residues long. Germline loops: CDR1 SEHNR, CDR2 FQNEAQ (reference sequence). Trimming left V 5 bases short and J 7 bases short, with 9 bases between. The CDR3 coding sequence is TGTGCCAGCAGCCACGCAGGGAATGAGCAGTTCTTC. Its protein is CASSHAGNEQFF.

This chain links TRBV3-1 with TRBJ2-2, with D possibly called TRBD1 or TRBD2 (6 bases each). Trimming removed 0 bases at V and 6 bases at J, with 8 bases between. Germline-derived CDR1 and CDR2 are LGHDT and YNNKEL (reference sequence). This CDR3 has 14 residues. The CDR3 loop reads CASSQDRGPGELFF. CDR3 sequence (DNA): TGTGCCAGCAGCCAAGATCGGGGGCCCGGGGAGCTGTTTTTT.

The chain couples TRBV3-1 to TRBJ2-7; no definite D call. V lost 2 bases, J lost 5 bases, and 4 bases lay in between. Germline CDR1 LGHDT, CDR2 YNNKEL (reference sequence). The CDR3 runs to 11 residues. The CDR3 is CASSQPNEQYF. In DNA form, the CDR3 reads TGTGCCAGCAGCCAACCAAACGAGCAGTACTTC.

The V and J genes are TRBV7-9 and TRBJ2-5; TRBD1 agrees at 7 bases. In germline, CDR1 is SEHNR, CDR2 FQNEAQ (reference sequence). V shed 5 bases and J 5 bases; nucleotides not matched to a gene: 17. The CDR3 covers 17 residues. The CDR3 sequence is CASSNMLGQGVRETQYF. CDR3 DNA: TGTGCCAGCAGCAACATGCTCGGGCAGGGGGTGAGGGAGACCCAGTACTTC.

The rearrangement uses TRBV4-1 and TRBJ2-5; 10 nucleotides match TRBD1. V was pared by 0 bases and J by 5 bases, with 6 bases of the junction left unmatched. The CDR3 runs to 16 residues. Germline-derived CDR1 and CDR2 are MGHRA and YSYEKL. CDR3 nucleotide sequence: TGCGCCAGCAGCCAAGAACTACGGACAGGGGGTGAGACCCAGTACTTC. Translation gives CASSQELRTGGETQYF.

The gene calls are TRBV29-1 and TRBJ2-3; possibly TRBD1 or TRBD2 for D (5 bases each). CDR3 size: 15 residues. The V and J ends lost 7 bases and 4 bases respectively, with 21 bases between them. The germline V gene encodes CDR1 SQVTM and CDR2 ANQGSEA. CDR3 amino acids: CSDERGDRPPDTQYF. CDR3 nucleotide sequence: TGCAGCGACGAAAGAGGGGACCGACCTCCAGATACGCAGTATTTT.

The genes are TRBV3-1 and TRBJ2-3; 10 nucleotides match TRBD2. The CDR3 consists of 18 residues. Losses at the gene ends were 0 bases for V and 2 bases for J; bases not matched to a gene: 8. Looked up from germline, CDR1 is LGHDT and CDR2 is YNNKEL (reference sequence). The CDR3 sequence is CASSQDPLAGVITDTQYF. The CDR3 nucleotides are TGTGCCAGCAGCCAAGATCCCCTAGCGGGGGTGATCACAGATACGCAGTATTTT.

The rearrangement uses TRBV2 and TRBJ1-2; 8 bases are a match to TRBD1. This CDR3 is 16 amino acids long. V was clipped by 5 bases and J by 8 bases; unmatched bases: 16. In germline, CDR1 is SNHLY, CDR2 FYNNEI. The CDR3: CASSLTRTGRLDGYTF. The CDR3 coding sequence is TGTGCCAGCAGTTTGACTAGGACAGGGAGATTGGACGGCTACACCTTC. The full variable domain, in which reference TRBV2 and TRBJ1-2 provide the parts outside the CDR3, is EPEVTQTPSHQVTQMGQEVILRCVPISNHLYFYWYRQILGQKVEFLVSFYNNEISEKSEIFDDQFSVERPDGSNFTLKIRSTKLEDSAMYFCASSLTRTGRLDGYTFGSGTRLTVV.

This sequence joins TRBV4-1 and TRBJ2-2; TRBD1 matches at 7 bases. Germline assignment: CDR1 MGHRA and CDR2 YSYEKL. This CDR3 contains 15 residues. The J segment lost 7 bases and the V segment lost 2 bases, leaving 7 bases of the junction unmatched. CDR3 region: CASSQTDREGGELFF. CDR3 coding DNA: TGCGCCAGCAGCCAAACCGACAGGGAAGGCGGGGAGCTGTTTTTT.

This chain links TRBV20-1 with TRBJ2-7; no firm D call. V was clipped by 3 bases and J by 0 bases, with 6 bases between them. The CDR3 runs to 12 residues. Germline V gives CDR1 DFQATT, CDR2 SNEGSKA (reference sequence). The CDR3 region has the DNA TGCAGTGCTAGGCTCCGCTCCTACGAGCAGTACTTC. Its translation: CSARLRSYEQYF.

The V and J genes are TRBV15 and TRBJ2-3, with D possibly matching TRBD1 (5 bases). Between the trimmed V and J ends, which lost 0 bases and 5 bases, there was a span of 9 bases. Germline V lookup: CDR1 LNHNV, CDR2 YYDKDF (reference sequence). The CDR3 runs to 14 residues. Here the CDR3 reads CATSRDQGRDTQYF. The CDR3 DNA reads as TGTGCCACCAGCAGAGATCAGGGTAGAGATACGCAGTATTTT.

This chain links TRBV20-1 with TRBJ2-1; maybe TRBD2 (6 bases). The CDR3 extends over 16 amino acids. Germline CDR1 is DFQATT and CDR2 is SNEGSKA (reference sequence). The V and J ends lost 3 bases and 0 bases respectively, with 15 bases between them. DNA for the CDR3: TGCAGTGCTAGTACACTAGCCCCCAGCTCCTACAATGAGCAGTTCTTC. Protein sequence: CSASTLAPSSYNEQFF.

The chain is built from TRBV29-1 and TRBJ2-5, with D perhaps TRBD1 (6 bases). CDR3 length: 14 amino acids. CDR1 is SQVTM and CDR2 is ANQGSEA in the germline V gene. The V and J ends lost 5 bases and 2 bases respectively, with 15 bases between them. The CDR3 spells CSVSRGTKQETQYF. The CDR3 region has the DNA TGCAGCGTTTCCCGTGGGACAAAACAAGAGACCCAGTACTTC.